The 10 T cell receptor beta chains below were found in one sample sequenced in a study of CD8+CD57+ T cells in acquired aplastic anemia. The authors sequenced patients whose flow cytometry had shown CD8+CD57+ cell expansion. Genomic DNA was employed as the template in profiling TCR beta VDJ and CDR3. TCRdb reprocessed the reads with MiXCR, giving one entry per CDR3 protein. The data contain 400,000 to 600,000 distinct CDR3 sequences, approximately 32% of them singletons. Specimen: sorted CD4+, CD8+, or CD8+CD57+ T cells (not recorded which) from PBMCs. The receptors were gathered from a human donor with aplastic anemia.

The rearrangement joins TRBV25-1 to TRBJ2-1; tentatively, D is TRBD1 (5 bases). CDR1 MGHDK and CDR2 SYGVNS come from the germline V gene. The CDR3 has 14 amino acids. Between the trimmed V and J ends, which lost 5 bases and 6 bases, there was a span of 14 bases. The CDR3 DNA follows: TGTGCCAGCAGTTTTTTACGCCAGGGCAATGAGCAGTTCTTC. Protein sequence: CASSFLRQGNEQFF.

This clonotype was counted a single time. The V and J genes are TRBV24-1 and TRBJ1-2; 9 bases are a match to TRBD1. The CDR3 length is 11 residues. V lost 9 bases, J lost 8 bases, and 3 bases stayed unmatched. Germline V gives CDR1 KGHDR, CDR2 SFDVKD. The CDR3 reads CATGQGFGYTF. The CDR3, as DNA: TGTGCCACCGGACAGGGGTTCGGCTACACCTTC.

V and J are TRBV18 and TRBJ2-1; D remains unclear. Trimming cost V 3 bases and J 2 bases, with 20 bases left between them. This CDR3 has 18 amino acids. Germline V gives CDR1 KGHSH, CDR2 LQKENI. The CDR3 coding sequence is TGTGCCAGCTCACCCCCGGCCCCCCAGTCTCGGGCCTACAATGAGCAGTTCTTC. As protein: CASSPPAPQSRAYNEQFF.

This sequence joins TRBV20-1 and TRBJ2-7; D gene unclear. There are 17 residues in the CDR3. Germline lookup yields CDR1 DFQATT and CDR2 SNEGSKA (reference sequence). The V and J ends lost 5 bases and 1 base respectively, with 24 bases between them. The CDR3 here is CSALTRSPRKLSYEQYF. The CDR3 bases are TGCAGTGCTTTGACTCGTTCCCCACGGAAATTATCCTACGAGCAGTACTTC.

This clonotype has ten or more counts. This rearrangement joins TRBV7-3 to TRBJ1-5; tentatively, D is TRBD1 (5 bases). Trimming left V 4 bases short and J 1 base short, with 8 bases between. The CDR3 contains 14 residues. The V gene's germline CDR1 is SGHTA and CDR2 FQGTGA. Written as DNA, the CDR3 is TGTGCCAGCAGCTGGGGGAACAGCAATCAGCCCCAGCATTTT. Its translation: CASSWGNSNQPQHF.

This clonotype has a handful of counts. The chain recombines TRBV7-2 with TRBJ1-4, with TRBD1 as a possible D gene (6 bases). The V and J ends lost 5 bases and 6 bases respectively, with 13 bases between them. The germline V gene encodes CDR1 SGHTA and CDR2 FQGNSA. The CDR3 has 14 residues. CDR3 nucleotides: TGTGCCAGCAGCGGAGGGGGGATAGATGAAAAACTGTTTTTT. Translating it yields CASSGGGIDEKLFF.

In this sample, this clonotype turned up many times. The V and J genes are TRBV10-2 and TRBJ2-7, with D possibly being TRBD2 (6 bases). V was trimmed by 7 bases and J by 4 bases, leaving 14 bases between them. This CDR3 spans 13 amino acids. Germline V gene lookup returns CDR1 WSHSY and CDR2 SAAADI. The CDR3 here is CASMRTIGYEQYF. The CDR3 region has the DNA TGCGCCAGCATGAGGACTATCGGGTACGAGCAGTACTTC.

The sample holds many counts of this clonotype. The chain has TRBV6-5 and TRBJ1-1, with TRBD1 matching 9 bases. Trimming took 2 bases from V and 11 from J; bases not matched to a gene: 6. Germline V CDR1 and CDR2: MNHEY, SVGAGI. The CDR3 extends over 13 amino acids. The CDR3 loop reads CASSYQTGGGAFF. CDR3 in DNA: TGTGCCAGCAGTTACCAGACAGGGGGAGGTGCTTTCTTT.

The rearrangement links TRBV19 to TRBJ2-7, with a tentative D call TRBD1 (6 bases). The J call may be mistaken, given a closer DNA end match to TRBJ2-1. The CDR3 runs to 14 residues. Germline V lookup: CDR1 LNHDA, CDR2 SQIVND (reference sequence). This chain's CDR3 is CASSLSGAGYEQFF. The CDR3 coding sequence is TGTGCCAGCAGCCTCTCAGGGGCGGGCTACGAGCAGTTCTTC.

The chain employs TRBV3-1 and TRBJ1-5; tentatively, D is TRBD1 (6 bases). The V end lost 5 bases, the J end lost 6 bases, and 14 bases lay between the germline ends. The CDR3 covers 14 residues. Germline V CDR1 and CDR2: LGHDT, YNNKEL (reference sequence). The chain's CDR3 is CASSAQGQGQPQHF. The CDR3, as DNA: TGTGCCAGCAGCGCACAGGGTCAAGGTCAGCCCCAGCATTTT.